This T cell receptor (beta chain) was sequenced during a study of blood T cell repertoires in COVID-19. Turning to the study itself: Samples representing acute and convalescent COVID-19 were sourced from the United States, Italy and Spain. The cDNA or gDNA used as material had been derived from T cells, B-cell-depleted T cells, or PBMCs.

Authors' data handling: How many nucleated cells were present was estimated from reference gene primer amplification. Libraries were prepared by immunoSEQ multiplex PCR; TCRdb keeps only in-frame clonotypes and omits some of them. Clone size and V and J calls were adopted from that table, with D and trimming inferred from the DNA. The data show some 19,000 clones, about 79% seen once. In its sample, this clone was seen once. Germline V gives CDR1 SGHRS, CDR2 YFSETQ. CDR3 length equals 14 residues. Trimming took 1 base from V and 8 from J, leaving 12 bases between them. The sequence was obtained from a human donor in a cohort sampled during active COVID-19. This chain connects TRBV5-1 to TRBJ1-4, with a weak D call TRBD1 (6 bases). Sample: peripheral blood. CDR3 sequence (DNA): TGCGCCAGCAGCTTGCAGGGGTTGAAAGAAAAACTGTTTTTT. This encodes CASSLQGLKEKLFF.